A selection of T cell receptor beta chains follows, all from one sample in a study of control samples from healthy donors and cancer patients. Here immunoSEQ multiplex PCR was the method, and the copy in TCRdb shows in-frame clones only, minus some. The table has some 120,000 clones, approximately 92% seen once. The sample consisted of blood. These receptors came from a man aged 18 to 29 in good health. Each CDR3 is given with its conserved first and last residue. The order of the fields is V gene, J gene, D gene, clone size, CDR3 DNA, CDR3 protein. D genes are given only for firm matches. Rows may omit the clone size; those that give it use once, few, many or a size class.

>TRBV30|TRBJ1-5|.|.
TGTGCCTGGAGTATGGGGGTTGGTCAGCCCCAGCATTTT
CAWSMGVGQPQHF
>TRBV24-1|TRBJ1-3|.|.
TGTGCCACCAGTGATGCGGACAGTACGGGAACCATATATTTT
CATSDADSTGTIYF
>TRBV30|TRBJ1-6|.|few
TGTGCCTGGAGTGTCCAGGGAGATTCACCCCTCCACTTT
CAWSVQGDSPLHF
>TRBV11-2|TRBJ2-1|.|.
TGTGCCAGCAGCCCCCACAGGGAATCCTACAATGAGCAGTTCTTC
CASSPHRESYNEQFF
>TRBV5-1|TRBJ2-1|.|.
TGCGCCAGCAGCCGGGTCGATGAGCAGTTCTTC
CASSRVDEQFF
>TRBV7-6|TRBJ1-4|.|.
TGTGCCAGCAGCGGGAGAGACGAAACAAATGAAAAACTGTTTTTT
CASSGRDETNEKLFF
>TRBV14|TRBJ1-1|.|.
TGTGCCAGCAGCCTCCCTAAATTCCCCCACACTGAAGCTTTCTTT
CASSLPKFPHTEAFF
>TRBV6-2/TRBV6-3|TRBJ2-5|.|.
TGTGCCAGCAGTTACCCCGGGGGTCTGGAGACCCAGTACTTC
CASSYPGGLETQYF
>TRBV5-4|TRBJ2-1|.|.
TGTGCCAGCAGCGTAGACGGGACTGAGCAGTTCTTC
CASSVDGTEQFF
>TRBV28|TRBJ2-7|.|few
TGTGCCAGCAGTTTGGGGACCGTAACCTACGAGCAGTACTTC
CASSLGTVTYEQYF
>TRBV2|TRBJ1-1|.|.
TGTGCCAGCAGGGTGGGCACTGAAGCTTTCTTT
CASRVGTEAFF
>TRBV28|TRBJ1-1|.|.
TGTGCCAGCAGTTCGGGGGGGGCAATGACAAGGAACACTGAAGCTTTCTTT
CASSSGGAMTRNTEAFF
>TRBV6-1|TRBJ2-1|TRBD2|few
TGTGCCAGCAGTGAAACTAGCGGCCGTAACAATGAGCAGTTCTTC
CASSETSGRNNEQFF
>TRBV7-9|TRBJ2-7|.|.
TGTGCCAGCAGCTTAGGAGGCTCGTACGGCTCCTACGAGCAGTACTTC
CASSLGGSYGSYEQYF
>TRBV11-2|TRBJ2-7|TRBD1|.
TGTGCCAGCAGCTCCCGGGACAGGGGTTCGGGAGAGCAGTACTTC
CASSSRDRGSGEQYF
>TRBV5-4|TRBJ1-1|.|once
TGTGCCAGCAGCGATGCGGGTGGAAATGATGAAGCTTTCTTT
CASSDAGGNDEAFF
>TRBV28|TRBJ2-1|.|.
TGTGCCAGCATGAGGGACTTAAACTTCGATGAGCAGTTCTTC
CASMRDLNFDEQFF
>TRBV6-5|TRBJ1-5|.|.
TGTGCCAGCAGTTCGACAGGCCCCAATCAGCCCCAGCATTTT
CASSSTGPNQPQHF
>TRBV6-2/TRBV6-3|TRBJ2-5|.|.
TGTGCCAGCAGTTACTCGATGGAGACCCAGTACTTC
CASSYSMETQYF
>TRBV15|TRBJ2-6|.|once
TGTGCCACCAGCAGAGAAGACTCTGGGGCCAACGTCCTGACTTTC
CATSREDSGANVLTF
>TRBV13|TRBJ2-7|.|.
TGTGCCAGCAGCTTAGCGGGAGAGGGCCCAAACCGGAACGAGCAGTACTTC
CASSLAGEGPNRNEQYF
>TRBV7-2|TRBJ1-1|.|.
TGTGCCAGCAGCTTGGGGGTGTTAACTGAAGCTTTCTTT
CASSLGVLTEAFF
>TRBV18|TRBJ1-2|TRBD1|.
TGTGCCAGCTCCCTGGGGACAGGCGCTATGAACTATGGCTACACCTTC
CASSLGTGAMNYGYTF
>TRBV9|TRBJ2-3|TRBD2|.
TGTGCCAGCAGCGTGAGCGGGGGGGTGATCACAGATACGCAGTATTTT
CASSVSGGVITDTQYF
>TRBV6-2/TRBV6-3|TRBJ2-6|.|.
TGTGCCAGCAGTTCCGATCCTGGGGCCAACGTCCTGACTTTC
CASSSDPGANVLTF
>TRBV30|TRBJ2-3|.|.
TGTGCCTGGAGTGTACTCGAGAGCACAGATACGCAGTATTTT
CAWSVLESTDTQYF
>TRBV11-3|TRBJ1-2|.|.
TGTGCCAGCAGCTTAGATCTCAGGGCGAGGGGTGGCTACACCTTC
CASSLDLRARGGYTF
>TRBV7-9|TRBJ1-1|.|.
TGTGCCAGCAGCCGTACCTATGAAGCTTTCTTT
CASSRTYEAFF
>TRBV2|TRBJ1-5|.|.
TGTGCCAGCAGTTTCGCGGAAAATAGCAATCAGCCCCAGCATTTT
CASSFAENSNQPQHF
>TRBV20-1|TRBJ1-3|.|.
TGCAGTGCTAGTCTTCCGGGGCTAATCGGGTCTGGAAACACCATATATTTT
CSASLPGLIGSGNTIYF
>TRBV7-3|TRBJ1-4|.|.
TGTGCCAGCAGCTTAACGGCCGGGGAAAAACTGTTTTTT
CASSLTAGEKLFF
>TRBV5-1|TRBJ2-3|.|once
TGCGCCAGCAGCTTGGAAGTCTCGGGGGGCGGAAGCACAGATACGCAGTATTTT
CASSLEVSGGGSTDTQYF
>TRBV11-3|TRBJ2-1|TRBD2|once
TGTGCCAGCAGCTTAAGTCCCGGACTAGCGGGGAACTCCTACAATGAGCAGTTCTTC
CASSLSPGLAGNSYNEQFF
>TRBV28|TRBJ2-7|.|.
TGTGCCAGCAGTTTGGTCGGGTACGAGCAGTACTTC
CASSLVGYEQYF
>TRBV15|TRBJ1-2|TRBD1|.
TGTGCCACCAGCAGAAGGACAGGGGACTACTATGGCTACACCTTC
CATSRRTGDYYGYTF
>TRBV11-2|TRBJ1-1|.|.
TGTGCCAGCAGTTTGGCCCGGGAGACTGAAGCTTTCTTT
CASSLARETEAFF
>TRBV7-9|TRBJ2-3|TRBD1|once
TGTGCCAGCAGCCCCCGACTCCGGGACAGGGGGCCCACAGATACGCAGTATTTT
CASSPRLRDRGPTDTQYF
>TRBV28|TRBJ2-5|.|.
TGTGCCAGCACCCCCGGAAGGGGCTTCCAAGAGACCCAGTACTTC
CASTPGRGFQETQYF
>TRBV19|TRBJ1-1|.|.
TGTGCCAGTAGTATATTGCAGGGGTGGAACACTGAAGCTTTCTTT
CASSILQGWNTEAFF
>TRBV5-6|TRBJ1-5|.|once
TGTGCCAGCAGCCGAGAGAGGGGGGATCAGCCCCAGCATTTT
CASSRERGDQPQHF
>TRBV6-2/TRBV6-3|TRBJ1-5|.|.
TGTGCCAGCAGTTCGGAGACGGGGCTTAGCAATCAGCCCCAGCATTTT
CASSSETGLSNQPQHF
>TRBV9|TRBJ2-7|.|.
TGTGCCAGCAGCGGGGGAGGCGTGGGGACACACGAGCAGTACTTC
CASSGGGVGTHEQYF
>TRBV30|TRBJ1-2|.|.
TGTGCCTGGACCCAAGGGTTGGGGAGCGTGGGCTACACCTTC
CAWTQGLGSVGYTF
>TRBV28|TRBJ2-5|TRBD2|.
TGTGCCAGCAGTTCCGACGGGACTAGCGGGGCACGACTGCGTTGGGAGACCCAGTACTTC
CASSSDGTSGARLRWETQYF
>TRBV4-3|TRBJ2-1|.|.
TGCGCCAGCAGCCAAGTTGGGGGGGCTAGGACTGAGCAGTTCTTC
CASSQVGGARTEQFF
>TRBV7-9|TRBJ2-7|.|once
TGTGCCAGCAGCTTGGGTCGGGCCTACGAGCAGTACTTC
CASSLGRAYEQYF
>TRBV11-2|TRBJ2-2|.|.
TGTGCCAGCAGCTGGGCAGGGGTAAAAACCGGGGAGCTGTTTTTT
CASSWAGVKTGELFF
>TRBV7-9|TRBJ1-4|.|.
TGTGCCAGCAGCTTTGACGTAGTAAATGAAAAACTGTTTTTT
CASSFDVVNEKLFF
>TRBV24-1|TRBJ2-1|.|.
TGTGCCACCAGTGATTTGAGAACCGCTGGAGGCAATGAGCAGTTCTTC
CATSDLRTAGGNEQFF
>TRBV2|TRBJ2-5|.|.
TGTGCCAGCAGTGAGCAGACCCAGTACTTC
CASSEQTQYF
>TRBV7-3|TRBJ2-2|.|.
TGTGCCAGCAGCTTATTGTTAGGGGCCGCGAACACCGGGGAGCTGTTTTTT
CASSLLLGAANTGELFF
>TRBV9|TRBJ1-4|.|.
TGTGCCAGCAGCGCAGGGGCCCAGGGAAATGAAAAACTGTTTTTT
CASSAGAQGNEKLFF
>TRBV15|TRBJ2-3|TRBD2|once
TGTGCCACCAGCAGCGGGGGGGCGGGAGATACGCAGTATTTT
CATSSGGAGDTQYF
>TRBV2|TRBJ2-1|TRBD2|.
TGTGCCAGCAGTGTTGGCGGGGGGGGTGAGCAGTTCTTC
CASSVGGGGEQFF
>TRBV7-4|TRBJ2-2|TRBD2|.
TGTGCCAGCAGCTTAAGGCGGGAGGACTACCCGAACACCGGGGAGCTGTTTTTT
CASSLRREDYPNTGELFF
>TRBV5-6|TRBJ2-3|.|.
TGTGCCAGCAGCTATATTGGATCCCGGGGCACAGATACGCAGTATTTT
CASSYIGSRGTDTQYF
>TRBV3-1/TRBV3-2|TRBJ2-5|.|.
TGTGCCAGCAGCCAAAGGGGTCAAGAGACCCAGTACTTC
CASSQRGQETQYF
>TRBV11-3|TRBJ2-1|TRBD1|.
TGTGCCAGCAGCTCGGGACAGGGGTACAATGAGCAGTTCTTC
CASSSGQGYNEQFF
>TRBV7-2|TRBJ2-1|TRBD2|.
TGTGCCAGCAGCGAGGGACTAGCAACCCCCAGTGAGCAGTTCTTC
CASSEGLATPSEQFF
>TRBV19|TRBJ1-2|.|.
TGTGCCAGTAGTATGTCAGGGAGGGGAGCTGGCTACACCTTC
CASSMSGRGAGYTF